The next 20 T cell receptor beta chains were all read from a single sample in a study of cytomegalovirus exposure and HLA in healthy donors. Primers for the PCR totalled 60 Vbeta and 13 Jbeta. Assay used: immunoSEQ multiplex PCR; TCRdb lists only in-frame clones, some missing. In the table there are 150,000 to 200,000 clones, roughly four fifths of which are singletons. The sample taken for sequencing was PBMCs. These receptors were taken from a man aged 50 to 59 in good health and CMV-seronegative.

The CDR3 protein is CASSVEVGRWDTQYF. CDR3 in DNA: TGTGCCAGCAGCGTAGAGGTGGGGCGATGGGATACGCAGTATTTT. V gene TRBV9 combines with J gene TRBJ2-3; tentatively, D is TRBD1 (5 bases). Trimming removed 0 bases from V and 6 bases from J, with 14 bases in between. The CDR3 is 15 amino acids. Germline values: CDR1 SGDLS, CDR2 YYNGEE.

The chain links TRBV7-9 to TRBJ2-4, with D possibly matching TRBD1 (5 bases). In germline, CDR1 is SEHNR, CDR2 FQNEAQ (reference sequence). V lost 1 base and J 0 bases, leaving 10 bases between the germline ends. The CDR3 runs 16 residues. The CDR3 sequence: CASSLGQSIAKNIQYF. CDR3 DNA: TGTGCCAGCAGCTTAGGACAGAGCATAGCCAAAAACATTCAGTACTTC.

J is TRBJ2-6 and V is TRBV2, with 8 bases aligning to TRBD1. The length of the CDR3 is 16 residues. With 9 bases clipped from V and 4 bases from J, the junction kept 11 bases outside the gene matches. The V gene's germline CDR1 is SNHLY and CDR2 FYNNEI. The CDR3 protein is CASQDRVGRGANVLTF. The CDR3, as DNA: TGTGCCAGTCAGGACAGGGTGGGACGGGGGGCCAACGTCCTGACTTTC.

This clone appeared a few times. This chain uses TRBV6-6 with TRBJ1-4, with D perhaps matching TRBD1 (6 bases). The length of the CDR3 is 15 residues. Germline CDR1 reads MNHNY; CDR2 reads SVGAGI (reference sequence). V was shortened by 6 bases and J by 4 bases, with 15 bases between the two germline ends. In DNA form, the CDR3 reads TGTGCCAGCAGGCAGGGGCCAGGGCTTAATGAAAAACTGTTTTTT. This sequence encodes CASRQGPGLNEKLFF.

This clone was seen a few times. V gene TRBV6-1 combines with J gene TRBJ1-1; D is uncertain. Trimming shortened V by 10 bases and J by 4 bases, and 10 bases separated the two germline ends. The CDR3 contains 11 residues. CDR1 and CDR2 (germline): MNHNS, SASEGT. CDR3 amino acids: CATGSVTEAFF. Here the CDR3 DNA reads TGTGCCACCGGGAGTGTCACTGAAGCTTTCTTT.

The rearrangement links TRBV5-4 to TRBJ2-7; TRBD1 agrees at 7 bases. This CDR3 has 14 residues. The V segment lost 4 bases and the J segment 4 bases; nucleotides outside the gene matches: 8. Germline V gene sequence: CDR1 SGHNT, CDR2 YYREEE (reference sequence). This CDR3 reads CASSSSGTAYEQYF. The DNA of the CDR3 is TGTGCCAGCAGCAGCTCCGGGACAGCTTACGAGCAGTACTTC.

The chain combines TRBV27 with TRBJ1-2, with 10 bases fitting TRBD1. The CDR3 contains 15 residues. Germline V gene data show CDR1 as MNHEY and CDR2 as SMNVEV (reference sequence). With V trimmed by 11 bases and J by 7 bases, 16 bases remained unmatched. The CDR3 bases are TGTGCCCGGCCGGGGAGAAGACAGGGGGCGTGTGGCTACACCTTC. The encoded protein is CARPGRRQGACGYTF.

This chain joins TRBV2 and TRBJ2-1; 13 bases are a match to TRBD2. Trimming removed 6 bases from V and 8 bases from J; junction bases left unmatched: 10. The CDR3 runs to 16 residues. Per the germline V gene, CDR1 is SNHLY and CDR2 is FYNNEI. The CDR3 DNA sequence: TGTGCCAGCAGCCGACTAGCGGGAGGTAGGGCGGATGAGCAGTTCTTC. Residues: CASSRLAGGRADEQFF. Variable domain in full (rest from reference TRBV2 and TRBJ2-1): EPEVTQTPSHQVTQMGQEVILRCVPISNHLYFYWYRQILGQKVEFLVSFYNNEISEKSEIFDDQFSVERPDGSNFTLKIRSTKLEDSAMYFCASSRLAGGRADEQFFGPGTRLTVL.

The chain joins TRBV7-2 to TRBJ2-1, with D maybe TRBD2 (6 bases). V was pared by 3 bases and J by 8 bases, with 14 bases between. CDR1 is SGHTA and CDR2 is FQGNSA in the germline V gene. The CDR3 length is 14 residues. The CDR3 loop reads CASSFWLGGYEQFF. Written as DNA, the CDR3 is TGTGCCAGCAGCTTCTGGTTGGGGGGATATGAGCAGTTCTTC. The full variable domain, rest sourced from reference TRBV7-2 and TRBJ2-1, is GAGVSQSPSNKVTEKGKDVELRCDPISGHTALYWYRQSLGQGLEFLIYFQGNSAPDKSGLPSDRFSAERTGGSVSTLTIQRTQQEDSAVYLCASSFWLGGYEQFFGPGTRLTVL.

CDR3 residues: CASTGGRGSSYEQYF. In DNA, the CDR3 is TGTGCCAGCACTGGAGGGCGGGGTTCCTCCTACGAGCAGTACTTC. The chain couples TRBV2 to TRBJ2-7; possibly TRBD2 for D (6 bases). Looked up from germline, CDR1 is SNHLY and CDR2 is FYNNEI. The V gene lost 7 bases and the J gene lost 0 bases, with 16 bases spanning the gap. This CDR3 spans 15 amino acids.

The chain joins TRBV18 to TRBJ2-1; the match to TRBD2 covers 10 bases. Germline assignment: CDR1 KGHSH and CDR2 LQKENI. The CDR3 is made up of 15 amino acids. After removal of 1 base from V and 8 bases from J, the junction contained 5 bases not matched to a gene. This chain's CDR3 is CASSPQSLAGDEQFF. The CDR3 bases are TGTGCCAGCTCACCACAATCTCTAGCGGGAGATGAGCAGTTCTTC.

The chain recombines TRBV19 with TRBJ1-2; TRBD1 matches at 10 bases. Germline V lookup: CDR1 LNHDA, CDR2 SQIVND (reference sequence). Germline trimming cut 8 bases from V and 8 bases from J; bases unmatched to any gene: 8. CDR3 size: 13 residues. Written as DNA, the CDR3 is TGTGCCAGTCGACCCGGGACAGGGGTCGGCTACACCTTC. Its protein product is CASRPGTGVGYTF.

The chain uses TRBV7-2 and TRBJ2-5; 9 bases agree with TRBD2. The V gene's germline CDR1 is SGHTA and CDR2 FQGNSA. Trimming removed 4 bases from V and 1 base from J; junction bases left unmatched: 13. CDR3 length: 18 amino acids. The CDR3 coding sequence is TGTGCCAGCAGCTCCCACTCCTACCGACTAGCGGTCCAAGAGACCCAGTACTTC. This encodes CASSSHSYRLAVQETQYF.

The chain carries TRBV5-4 and TRBJ2-7, with D maybe TRBD1 (5 bases). V was cut by 0 bases and J by 3 bases, with 13 bases left in between. Germline CDR1 reads SGHNT; CDR2 reads YYREEE (reference sequence). CDR3 length equals 15 residues. CDR3 nucleotides: TGTGCCAGCAGCTTGGATTCAGGGAAGAGCTACGAGCAGTACTTC. The encoded protein is CASSLDSGKSYEQYF.

The chain couples TRBV19 to TRBJ1-1; possible D gene TRBD1, 5 bases. The CDR3 length is 15 residues. Germline-derived CDR1 and CDR2 are LNHDA and SQIVND (reference sequence). Trimming removed 5 bases at V and 2 bases at J, with 15 bases between. The CDR3 loop reads CASSPQTATNTEAFF. DNA of the CDR3: TGTGCCAGTAGTCCCCAGACAGCTACCAACACTGAAGCTTTCTTT.

The chain combines TRBV7-9 with TRBJ2-6, with 9 positions matching TRBD1. After removal of 4 bases from V and 4 bases from J, the junction contained 11 bases not matched to a gene. This CDR3 has 18 amino acids. Germline V CDR1 and CDR2: SEHNR, FQNEAQ (reference sequence). The CDR3 region is CASSSTKGTGTGANVLTF. The CDR3 coding sequence is TGTGCCAGCAGCTCCACTAAAGGGACAGGGACCGGGGCCAACGTCCTGACTTTC. Full variable domain (missing parts from reference TRBV7-9 and TRBJ2-6): DTGVSQNPRHKITKRGQNVTFRCDPISEHNRLYWYRQTLGQGPEFLTYFQNEAQLEKSRLLSDRFSAERPKGSFSTLEIQRTEQGDSAMYLCASSSTKGTGTGANVLTFGAGSRLTVL.

The gene calls are TRBV12-5 and TRBJ2-4; D remains unclear. The length of the CDR3 is 14 residues. V was cut by 1 base and J by 0 bases, with 4 bases left in between. Germline values: CDR1 LGHNT, CDR2 FRNRAP. The CDR3 DNA follows: TGTGCTAGTGGTTTGGATCTAGCCAAAAACATTCAGTACTTC. Encoded protein: CASGLDLAKNIQYF. Combining the CDR3 with reference TRBV12-5 and TRBJ2-4 gives the whole variable domain DARVTQTPRHKVTEMGQEVTMRCQPILGHNTVFWYRQTMMQGLELLAYFRNRAPLDDSGMPKDRFSAEMPDATLATLKIQPSEPRDSAVYFCASGLDLAKNIQYFGAGTRLSVL.

This clone showed up just once. CDR3 loop: CASSVGPDSGANVLTF. As DNA, the CDR3 is TGTGCCAGCAGCGTAGGGCCCGACTCTGGGGCCAACGTCCTGACTTTC. V and J are TRBV9 and TRBJ2-6; unclear D gene. Trimming took off 0 bases at V and 0 bases at J, with 7 bases between the two ends. The CDR3 spans 16 residues. Germline V gene lookup returns CDR1 SGDLS and CDR2 YYNGEE. The full variable domain, in which reference TRBV9 and TRBJ2-6 provide the parts outside the CDR3, is DSGVTQTPKHLITATGQRVTLRCSPRSGDLSVYWYQQSLDQGLQFLIQYYNGEERAKGNILERFSAQQFPDLHSELNLSSLELGDSALYFCASSVGPDSGANVLTFGAGSRLTVL.

This clone was seen a handful of times. The chain links TRBV2 to TRBJ2-7; 16 nucleotides agree with TRBD2. Germline lookup yields CDR1 SNHLY and CDR2 FYNNEI. The CDR3 has 14 residues. With V trimmed by 6 bases and J by 7 bases, 3 bases remained unmatched. The CDR3 bases are TGTGCCAGCAGGGGACTAGCGGGGGGGGGAGAGCAGTACTTC. The encoded protein is CASRGLAGGGEQYF.

The CDR3, as DNA: TGTGCCAGTAGTATAGATCTCGGGTTCCGGAGCACAGATACGCAGTATTTT. Translation: CASSIDLGFRSTDTQYF. V is TRBV19 and J is TRBJ2-3, with D uncertain. The CDR3 loop spans 17 amino acids. Trimming removed 0 bases from V and 0 bases from J, with 13 bases in between. Germline CDR1 is LNHDA and CDR2 is SQIVND (reference sequence).